These 20 T cell receptor beta chains share one sample of origin, sequenced in a study of blood T cell repertoires in COVID-19. TCRdb keeps only in-frame clones here, not all; method: immunoSEQ multiplex PCR. This table holds some 120,000 clones, roughly 88% found once. The specimen was peripheral blood. All receptors come from a woman of 80 years or more with acute or convalescent COVID-19.

The rearrangement joins TRBV24-1 to TRBJ1-6; 8 bases line up with TRBD1. Trimming removed 4 bases from V and 7 bases from J; junction bases left unmatched: 5. The germline V gene encodes CDR1 KGHDR and CDR2 SFDVKD. The CDR3 sequence is 15 residues long. The CDR3 nucleotides read TGTGCCACCAGTGAAGCGACAGGGGAGAATTCACCCCTCCACTTT. Protein: CATSEATGENSPLHF.

This chain uses TRBV13 with TRBJ2-5; a possible D gene is TRBD1 (6 bases). The CDR3 runs 13 residues. The V end lost 7 bases, the J end lost 4 bases, and 13 bases lay between the germline ends. Germline V gene sequence: CDR1 PRHDT, CDR2 FYEKMQ (reference sequence). CDR3 sequence reads: CASTHLDRETQYF. Written as DNA, the CDR3 is TGTGCCAGCACCCATTTGGACAGAGAGACCCAGTACTTC.

The rearrangement links TRBV24-1 to TRBJ2-1, with D unresolved. The CDR3 runs to 14 residues. Germline V gives CDR1 KGHDR, CDR2 SFDVKD. Trimming took 2 bases from V and 3 from J, leaving 7 bases between them. The CDR3 sequence is CATSDSGDYNEQFF. CDR3 sequence (DNA): TGTGCCACCAGTGATTCAGGTGACTACAATGAGCAGTTCTTC.

The rearrangement joins TRBV7-9 to TRBJ1-5; D might be TRBD1 (5 bases). The CDR3 loop spans 16 amino acids. V was cut by 1 base and J by 6 bases, with 16 bases left in between. The V gene's germline CDR1 is SEHNR and CDR2 FQNEAQ (reference sequence). The CDR3 is CASSLELGPGVQPQHF. In DNA, the CDR3 is TGTGCCAGCAGCTTAGAGCTGGGCCCGGGGGTTCAGCCCCAGCATTTT. The full variable domain, with the rest looked up from reference TRBV7-9 and TRBJ1-5, is DTGVSQNPRHKITKRGQNVTFRCDPISEHNRLYWYRQTLGQGPEFLTYFQNEAQLEKSRLLSDRFSAERPKGSFSTLEIQRTEQGDSAMYLCASSLELGPGVQPQHFGDGTRLSIL.

The rearrangement uses TRBV18 and TRBJ1-5; 7 nucleotides line up with TRBD1. Per the germline V gene, CDR1 is KGHSH and CDR2 is LQKENI. J was trimmed by 7 bases and V by 1 base; bases with no gene match: 10. This CDR3 spans 16 amino acids. CDR3 DNA: TGTGCCAGCTCACCACAACGGGCAGGGGGTGGACAGCCCCAGCATTTT. It is translated as CASSPQRAGGGQPQHF.

This chain uses TRBV21-1 with TRBJ2-7; the DNA was not used to check the table's D call, TRBD2. TRBV21-1 is listed as a pseudogene. The CDR3 sequence is 18 residues long. The CDR3 here is CASIQEWASGRSSYEQYF. CDR3 in DNA: TGTGCCAGCATCCAAGAATGGGCTAGCGGGAGATCCTCCTACGAGCAGTACTTC.

The chain recombines TRBV25-1 with TRBJ1-4, with TRBD1 identical over 11 bases. Germline loops: CDR1 MGHDK, CDR2 SYGVNS. J lost 6 bases, V lost 2 bases, and 2 bases had no gene match. The CDR3 consists of 15 residues. CDR3 loop: CASSERTGGHEKLFF. Here the CDR3 DNA reads TGTGCCAGCAGTGAAAGGACAGGGGGCCATGAAAAACTGTTTTTT.

The V call is TRBV6-5, the J call TRBJ2-7, with 8 nucleotides matching TRBD1. CDR3 length: 15 residues. Germline V lookup: CDR1 MNHEY, CDR2 SVGAGI. V shed 7 bases, J shed 6 bases, and the junction held 14 bases outside the gene matches. CDR3 loop: CASKRPGQVAAEQYF. The CDR3 DNA sequence: TGTGCCAGCAAAAGACCGGGACAGGTAGCCGCCGAGCAGTACTTC.

The chain links TRBV6-5 to TRBJ2-7, with D tentatively TRBD2 (6 bases). V lost 4 bases, J lost 3 bases, and 16 bases lay in between. The CDR3 sequence is 15 residues long. Germline V gives CDR1 MNHEY, CDR2 SVGAGI. This CDR3 reads CASSSRSGSYYEQYF. CDR3 sequence (DNA): TGTGCCAGCAGTTCTCGAAGCGGGTCCTACTACGAGCAGTACTTC.

The rearrangement uses TRBV4-3 and TRBJ1-6; weak D call: TRBD1 (5 bases). CDR3 size: 16 residues. Trimming took 1 base from V and 0 from J, leaving 7 bases between them. Germline lookup yields CDR1 LGHNA and CDR2 YSLEER. CDR3 sequence reads: CASSQAQGSYNSPLHF. The DNA for the CDR3 is TGCGCCAGCAGCCAAGCGCAGGGCTCCTATAATTCACCCCTCCACTTT.

The J gene is TRBJ1-2, the V gene TRBV3-1 (or the pseudogene TRBV3-2); 9 bases agree with TRBD1. Germline CDR1 LGHDT, CDR2 YNNKEL (reference sequence). This CDR3 has 15 residues. The V segment lost 3 bases and the J segment 6 bases; nucleotides outside the gene matches: 8. CDR3 protein: CASSQGAGQGDGYTF. The CDR3 nucleotides read TGTGCCAGCAGCCAGGGGGCGGGACAGGGAGATGGCTACACCTTC.

This clone came up once. The chain couples TRBV4-2 to TRBJ1-5; tentative D call: TRBD1 (6 bases). The germline CDR1 and CDR2 sequences are LGHNA and YNFKEQ. This CDR3 is built from 12 residues. Trimming shortened V by 3 bases and J by 14 bases, and 14 bases separated the two germline ends. This CDR3 reads CASSQAGVQKHF. CDR3 DNA: TGTGCCAGCAGCCAGGCAGGGGTGCAGAAGCATTTT.

The chain combines TRBV19 with TRBJ1-2, with D unclear. The length of the CDR3 is 13 residues. Germline CDR1 LNHDA, CDR2 SQIVND (reference sequence). V was cut by 2 bases and J by 2 bases, with 6 bases left in between. The DNA for the CDR3 is TGTGCCAGTAGTATAAAGACAAACTATGGCTACACCTTC. Its translation is CASSIKTNYGYTF.

The chain employs TRBV6-5 and TRBJ1-6; D gene ambiguous. The CDR3 contains 13 residues. Germline values: CDR1 MNHEY, CDR2 SVGAGI. The germline V and J ends were trimmed by 7 bases and 6 bases, with 10 bases remaining between them. CDR3 in DNA: TGTGCCAGCACCTTCGACTTTAATTCACCCCTCCACTTT. This gives the protein CASTFDFNSPLHF.

V usage is TRBV20-1 and J usage is TRBJ2-5; weak D call: TRBD1 (5 bases). V was shortened by 3 bases and J by 5 bases, with 10 bases between the two germline ends. The CDR3 length is 12 residues. CDR1 and CDR2 (germline): DFQATT, SNEGSKA (reference sequence). The CDR3 nucleotides read TGCAGTGCTAGTCCCAGGGTGGAGACCCAGTACTTC. Translation: CSASPRVETQYF.

This rearrangement joins TRBV28 to TRBJ1-2; TRBD1 matches 9 bases. The CDR3 runs 17 residues. The germline gives CDR1 MDHEN, CDR2 SYDVKM. Trimming at V came to 3 bases and at J to 4 bases, leaving 12 bases not matched to a gene. The CDR3 coding sequence is TGTGCCAGCAGTTTTTACAGGGGGCTCTCTTATACCTATGGCTACACCTTC. Its protein product is CASSFYRGLSYTYGYTF.

J is TRBJ2-3 and V is TRBV5-1, with 11 bases matching TRBD2. The CDR3 covers 15 residues. Per the germline V gene, CDR1 is SGHRS and CDR2 is YFSETQ. V lost 2 bases and J lost 2; bases outside the gene matches: 1. For the CDR3, the DNA is TGCGCCAGCAGCTTTAGCGGGAGGGTCACAGATACGCAGTATTTT. Encoded protein: CASSFSGRVTDTQYF.

This chain uses TRBV19 with TRBJ1-5, with D uncertain. The V gene's germline CDR1 is LNHDA and CDR2 SQIVND (reference sequence). CDR3 length: 12 amino acids. The CDR3 DNA sequence: TGTCTTGACGCGGATAGCAATCAGCCCCAGCATTTT. As protein: CLDADSNQPQHF.

This chain connects TRBV5-1 to TRBJ1-1; maybe TRBD1 (6 bases). The CDR3 loop spans 13 amino acids. The V and J ends lost 4 bases and 2 bases respectively, with 9 bases between them. Germline values: CDR1 SGHRS, CDR2 YFSETQ. CDR3 in DNA: TGCGCCAGCAGCCAGGGGATAAACACTGAAGCTTTCTTT. Protein: CASSQGINTEAFF.

V usage is TRBV28 and J usage is TRBJ1-3; TRBD1 matches 8 bases. With V trimmed by 2 bases and J by 7 bases, 10 bases remained unmatched. This CDR3 is built from 16 residues. Germline-derived CDR1 and CDR2 are MDHEN and SYDVKM. CDR3 loop: CASSLQTGVRFNTIYF. CDR3 nucleotide sequence: TGTGCCAGCAGTTTACAGACAGGGGTTCGTTTTAACACCATATATTTT.